These 13 T cell receptor beta chains share one sample of origin, sequenced in a study of T cells after yellow fever vaccination. TCRdb re-called the 5' RACE reads with MiXCR, one entry per CDR3 protein. The table records 250,000 to 300,000 distinct CDR3 sequences, 7.5% to 9% of them present only once. This sample comprised CD4+ T cells sorted from PBMCs, obtained 5 days after the yellow fever booster vaccination. These receptors were collected from a man in his late teens or twenties who received the YFV17D yellow fever vaccine.

There are a few counts of this clonotype. The chain is built from TRBV6-1 and TRBJ1-1; no definite D call. Germline loops: CDR1 MNHNS, CDR2 SASEGT. The CDR3 is 13 amino acids. V shed 1 base and J shed 5 bases, with 8 bases lying between them. The CDR3 DNA reads as TGTGCCAGCAGTGAAGTTGACGAGACTGAAGCTTTCTTT. Translation: CASSEVDETEAFF.

A few counts support this clonotype. The J gene is TRBJ2-1, the V gene TRBV20-1; possibly TRBD2 for D (5 bases). The germline V and J ends were trimmed by 3 bases and 16 bases, with 22 bases remaining between them. The V gene's germline CDR1 is DFQATT and CDR2 SNEGSKA (reference sequence). The CDR3 runs 13 residues. CDR3 in DNA: TGCAGTGCTAGCGTTCCGACGGGGTGGAGGCGTTTCTTC. Amino acids: CSASVPTGWRRFF.

The J gene is TRBJ2-2, the V gene TRBV5-1; maybe TRBD1 (6 bases). The CDR3 totals 14 residues. V lost 3 bases and J lost 4, with 10 bases in between. CDR1 and CDR2 from the germline V gene are SGHRS and YFSETQ. Here the CDR3 reads CASSSQGSTGELFF. The CDR3 DNA reads TGCGCCAGCAGCTCCCAGGGGAGCACCGGGGAGCTGTTTTTT. Filled out from reference TRBV5-1 and TRBJ2-2, the complete variable domain reads KAGVTQTPRYLIKTRGQQVTLSCSPISGHRSVSWYQQTPGQGLQFLFEYFSETQRNKGNFPGRFSGRQFSNSRSEMNVSTLELGDSALYLCASSSQGSTGELFFGEGSRLTVL.

The chain uses TRBV5-1 and TRBJ1-1, with TRBD1 identical over 7 bases. This CDR3 is 14 amino acids long. Per germline, CDR1 SGHRS and CDR2 YFSETQ. The junction had 5 bases not matched to a gene; V was cut back by 6 bases and J by 0 bases. CDR3 region: CASTGTAMNTEAFF. The DNA of the CDR3 is TGCGCCAGCACCGGGACAGCGATGAACACTGAAGCTTTCTTT.

This chain uses TRBV28 with TRBJ2-1, with a weak D call TRBD2 (5 bases). Germline V gene sequence: CDR1 MDHEN, CDR2 SYDVKM. CDR3 size: 11 residues. Trimming pared 7 bases from V and 13 bases from J, leaving 14 bases between. The CDR3 nucleotides are TGTGCCAGCAAATTGGAGGCTAGCCAGTTCTTC. As protein: CASKLEASQFF.

V is TRBV5-1 and J is TRBJ2-1, with D perhaps TRBD1 (5 bases). The CDR3 length is 14 residues. Germline V gene lookup returns CDR1 SGHRS and CDR2 YFSETQ. V was trimmed by 0 bases and J by 4 bases, leaving 8 bases between them. Here the CDR3 DNA reads TGCGCCAGCAGCTTGGACCCAGGGTACAATGAGCAGTTCTTC. Translation gives CASSLDPGYNEQFF. Drawing the rest from reference TRBV5-1 and TRBJ2-1, the complete variable domain is KAGVTQTPRYLIKTRGQQVTLSCSPISGHRSVSWYQQTPGQGLQFLFEYFSETQRNKGNFPGRFSGRQFSNSRSEMNVSTLELGDSALYLCASSLDPGYNEQFFGPGTRLTVL.

In this sample, this clonotype turned up a few times. The chain uses TRBV7-9 and TRBJ1-2; 10 bases fit TRBD1. CDR3 length equals 15 residues. Trimming removed 6 bases from V and 6 bases from J; junction bases left unmatched: 10. Per the germline V gene, CDR1 is SEHNR and CDR2 is FQNEAQ (reference sequence). The DNA of the CDR3 is TGTGCCAGCAGTTTCCCGGGACAGGGGCCGGATGGCTACACCTTC. This encodes CASSFPGQGPDGYTF.

This clonotype came up many times. CDR3 residues: CASSQGQGNTIYF. As DNA, the CDR3 is TGTGCCAGCAGCCAAGGACAGGGAAACACCATATATTTT. The chain couples TRBV7-9 to TRBJ1-3; a weak D match, TRBD1 (6 bases). V lost 5 bases, J lost 4 bases, and 9 bases lay in between. CDR3 length equals 13 residues. Germline V gene lookup returns CDR1 SEHNR and CDR2 FQNEAQ (reference sequence).

The chain is built from TRBV7-2 and TRBJ2-5; 9 nucleotides agree with TRBD1. The CDR3 totals 18 residues. Germline lookup yields CDR1 SGHTA and CDR2 FQGNSA. The J segment lost 4 bases and the V segment lost 6 bases, leaving 18 bases of the junction unmatched. The CDR3 sequence: CASSSLGGQGRRRETQYF. In DNA form, the CDR3 reads TGTGCCAGCAGTTCCCTAGGGGGACAGGGAAGAAGGCGAGAGACCCAGTACTTC.

There are many counts of this clonotype. The chain couples TRBV7-2 to TRBJ1-5; 7 nucleotides line up with TRBD1. From germline, CDR1 is SGHTA and CDR2 FQGNSA. The CDR3 is made up of 14 amino acids. Unmatched junction bases numbered 3, after V lost 5 bases and J lost 2 bases. CDR3 protein: CASSPDRGNQPQHF. In DNA form, the CDR3 reads TGTGCCAGCAGCCCTGACAGGGGCAATCAGCCCCAGCATTTT.

This clonotype was counted a few times. The rearrangement joins TRBV20-1 to TRBJ2-1, with 14 bases lining up with TRBD2. J gave up 5 bases and V 5 bases, and 2 bases lay outside the gene matches. This CDR3 has 14 amino acids. Germline V gene lookup returns CDR1 DFQATT and CDR2 SNEGSKA (reference sequence). The CDR3 reads CSAWTSGGNNEQFF. In DNA form, the CDR3 reads TGCAGTGCTTGGACTAGCGGGGGGAACAATGAGCAGTTCTTC.

This chain joins TRBV7-2 and TRBJ2-1; 7 nucleotides match TRBD2. CDR3 length equals 15 residues. The J segment lost 2 bases and the V segment lost 5 bases, leaving 6 bases of the junction unmatched. CDR1 is SGHTA, CDR2 FQGNSA, per germline. This CDR3 is CASSQRGGAYNEQFF. In nucleotides, the CDR3 is TGTGCCAGCAGCCAGCGGGGTGGGGCCTACAATGAGCAGTTCTTC.

This clonotype was observed at least ten times. This rearrangement joins TRBV4-2 to TRBJ1-5; no firm D call. In germline, CDR1 is LGHNA, CDR2 YNFKEQ. The CDR3 sequence is 14 residues long. Trimming cost V 1 base and J 11 bases, with 15 bases left between them. CDR3 residues: CASSQGGSMGSQHF. As DNA, the CDR3 is TGTGCCAGCAGCCAAGGCGGGTCGATGGGCTCCCAGCATTTT.